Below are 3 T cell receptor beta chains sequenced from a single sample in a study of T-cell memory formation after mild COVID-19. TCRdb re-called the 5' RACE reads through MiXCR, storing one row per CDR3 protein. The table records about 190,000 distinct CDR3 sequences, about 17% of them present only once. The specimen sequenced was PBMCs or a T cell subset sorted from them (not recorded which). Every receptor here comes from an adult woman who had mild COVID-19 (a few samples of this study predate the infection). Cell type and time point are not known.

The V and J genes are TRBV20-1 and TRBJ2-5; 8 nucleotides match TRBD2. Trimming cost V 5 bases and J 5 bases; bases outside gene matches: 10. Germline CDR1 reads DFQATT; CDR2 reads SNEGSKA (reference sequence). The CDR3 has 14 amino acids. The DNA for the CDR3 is TGCAGTGCTGAAAGCGGGAGCGTTGGCGAGACCCAGTACTTC. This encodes CSAESGSVGETQYF.

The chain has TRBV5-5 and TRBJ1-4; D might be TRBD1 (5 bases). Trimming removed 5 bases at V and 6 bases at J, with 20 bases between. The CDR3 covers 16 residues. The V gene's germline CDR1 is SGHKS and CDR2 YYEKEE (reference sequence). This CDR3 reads CASREDWGIRDEKLFF. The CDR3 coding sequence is TGTGCCAGCAGAGAAGACTGGGGCATACGGGATGAAAAACTGTTTTTT.

The CDR3: CASSHRDRGRGTEAFF. Here the CDR3 DNA reads TGTGCCAGCAGCCACCGGGACAGGGGGCGGGGCACTGAAGCTTTCTTT. The chain couples TRBV6-5 to TRBJ1-1; 12 nucleotides line up with TRBD1. V gave up 6 bases and J gave up 4 bases; unmatched junction bases: 9. In germline, CDR1 is MNHEY, CDR2 SVGAGI. The CDR3 is made up of 16 amino acids.